Sequencing of this T cell receptor (beta chain) was carried out in a study of siplizumab effects on memory and regulatory T cells. V lost 2 bases, J lost 0 bases, and 9 bases lay in between. Germline values: CDR1 MNHNS, CDR2 SASEGT. This CDR3 comprises 15 residues. For every sample, 100,000 or so TCR templates were assayed. Only in-frame clones appear in the TCRdb table, and some are missing; sequencing was by immunoSEQ multiplex PCR. The data contain 90,000 to 120,000 clones, roughly 94% of them seen just once; the ten biggest clones take up roughly 0.62%. The V gene is TRBV6-1, the J gene TRBJ2-3; D not certain. The sequenced material came from Tregs sorted from blood. This TCR came from a human donor in good health. CDR3 protein: CASSEWQRSTDTQYF. In DNA, the CDR3 is TGTGCCAGCAGTGAATGGCAGAGAAGCACAGATACGCAGTATTTT.